These 16 T cell receptor beta chains were sequenced from one sample in a study of T cells in women clearing cervical HPV infection. Data came from immunoSEQ multiplex PCR; TCRdb stores just in-frame clones and leaves some out. The sample has under 20,000 clones. The specimen was blood buffy coat. These receptors all stem from a woman between 18 and 70 years old with a cervical HPV16 infection that either progressed to CIN3+ or cleared (not recorded which).

In the case of this clone: The sequence runs out 3 residues before the end of the CDR3; the remainder is reconstructed from the germline J gene. This chain joins TRBV6-2 or TRBV6-3 and TRBJ2-5, with 7 bases identical to TRBD2. There are 12 residues in the CDR3. Germline CDR1 MNHEY, CDR2 SVGEGT. This chain's CDR3 is CASTQTGGTQYF. The covered CDR3 bases are TGTGCCAGCACTCAAACGGGGGGTACC.

In the case of this clone: The sequence runs out 3 residues before the end of the CDR3; the remainder is reconstructed from the germline J gene. The chain joins TRBV14 to TRBJ2-7, with a weak D call TRBD1 (5 bases). The germline V gene has CDR1 SGHDN and CDR2 FVKESK. Trimming stripped 1 base from V and 4 bases from J, with 23 bases between. This CDR3 has 18 residues. CDR3 DNA, as far as it was read: TGTGCCAGCAGCCAAGCCGCCTCGGACAACCTGGCCCAGTACGAG. It codes for CASSQAASDNLAQYE. The full-length CDR3 reads as CASSQAASDNLAQYEQYF.

Note on this clone: The sequence runs out 3 residues before the end of the CDR3; the remainder is reconstructed from the germline J gene. The chain employs TRBV7-2 and TRBJ2-1, with TRBD2 matching over 9 bases. The ends lost 6 bases at V and 5 bases at J; junction bases unmatched: 8. The CDR3 totals 15 residues. Per the germline V gene, CDR1 is SGHTA and CDR2 is FQGNSA. The CDR3 bases that were read are TGTGCCAGCAGACGGAATAGCGGGGGAGACAATGAG. Residues: CASRRNSGGDNE. The full CDR3 protein reads CASRRNSGGDNEQFF.

Points on this clone: The CDR3 end lies 3 residues beyond the end of the read and is filled in from the germline J gene. The rearrangement uses TRBV5-1 and TRBJ2-5; 8 bases are shared with TRBD1. The germline gives CDR1 SGHRS, CDR2 YFSETQ. The V gene end was trimmed by 5 bases and the J gene end by 1 base; junction bases not matched to a gene: 16. This CDR3 region has 18 residues. CDR3 region: CASRLNLRDRTFQETQYF. Incomplete CDR3 DNA: TGCGCCAGCAGACTAAACCTACGGGACAGGACCTTCCAAGAGACC. Looking up the rest from reference TRBV5-1 and TRBJ2-5 gives the full variable domain: KAGVTQTPRYLIKTRGQQVTLSCSPISGHRSVSWYQQTPGQGLQFLFEYFSETQRNKGNFPGRFSGRQFSNSRSEMNVSTLELGDSALYLCASRLNLRDRTFQETQYFGPGTRLLVL.

Note on this clone: The read finishes 3 residues shy of the CDR3 end, and the germline J gene is used to complete it. The chain carries TRBV30 and TRBJ1-5, with 7 bases fitting TRBD1. Germline-derived CDR1 and CDR2 are GTSNPN and SVGIG (reference sequence). The CDR3 is 13 residues long. Losses at the gene ends were 2 bases for V and 7 bases for J; bases not matched to a gene: 5. The CDR3 bases that were read are TGTGCCTGGAGTTTAGGGGGCGGGCAGCCC. The encoded protein is CAWSLGGGQP. The whole CDR3 protein reads CAWSLGGGQPQHF.

For this clone: Read sequence stops 3 residues before the CDR3 end, and the germline J gene provides the missing end. V is TRBV6-1 and J is TRBJ1-2; D might be TRBD1 (5 bases). V lost 3 bases, J lost 1 base, and 12 bases lay in between. The CDR3 covers 15 residues. Germline lookup yields CDR1 MNHNS and CDR2 SASEGT. CDR3 bases read: TGTGCCAGCAGTGATGCCCTCGGGGGTAACTATGGC. Translating it yields CASSDALGGNYG. The CDR3 as a whole reads CASSDALGGNYGYTF.

Concerning this clone: Read sequence stops 3 residues before the CDR3 end, and the germline J gene provides the missing end. The chain combines TRBV6-2 or TRBV6-3 with TRBJ1-2; no reliable D call. Germline V gene data show CDR1 as MNHEY and CDR2 as SVGEGT. V lost 0 bases and J 6 bases, leaving 11 bases between the germline ends. The CDR3 runs to 14 residues. CDR3 region: CASSYSPLSDGYTF. The CDR3 bases that were read are TGTGCCAGCAGTTACTCGCCACTTTCCGATGGC.

In the case of this clone: The CDR3 end lies 3 residues beyond the end of the read and is filled in from the germline J gene. This rearrangement joins TRBV12-3 or TRBV12-4 to TRBJ2-7, with 11 positions matching TRBD2. The V gene end was trimmed by 2 bases and the J gene end by 3 bases; junction bases not matched to a gene: 3. The CDR3 is made up of 15 amino acids. CDR3 region: CASSLLAGGDYEQYF. The DNA read from the CDR3 is TGTGCCAGCAGTTTATTAGCGGGGGGGGACTACGAG.

For this clone: The CDR3 is cut off 3 residues early in the read; its end comes from the germline J gene. The chain is built from TRBV5-1 and TRBJ1-4, with 9 positions matching TRBD1. This CDR3 has 15 residues. CDR1 is SGHRS and CDR2 is YFSETQ in the germline V gene. Germline trimming cut 0 bases from V and 7 bases from J; bases unmatched to any gene: 4. CDR3 sequence reads: CASSLAGQGIEKLFF. CDR3 DNA (partial): TGCGCCAGCAGCTTGGCGGGACAGGGTATTGAAAAA.

Note on this clone: The read ends 3 residues early relative to the CDR3; the germline J gene fills the gap. The J gene is TRBJ2-6, the V gene TRBV18; TRBD2 aligns across 8 bases. This CDR3 contains 16 residues. Germline loops: CDR1 KGHSH, CDR2 LQKENI. Trimming at V came to 4 bases and at J to 4 bases, leaving 6 bases not matched to a gene. CDR3 amino acids: CASSLPGGSGANVLTF. The sequenced CDR3 bases are TGTGCCAGCTCACTCCCGGGGGGGTCCGGGGCCAACGTC.

About this clone: The read terminates 3 residues before the CDR3 end, so the remaining end is supplied by the germline J gene. The rearrangement joins TRBV5-6 to TRBJ2-2; D remains ambiguous. Per germline, CDR1 SGHDT and CDR2 YYEEEE. The CDR3 is 14 amino acids. The V end was cut by 4 bases, the J end by 1 base, with 8 bases between. CDR3 sequence: CASSPPLNTGELFF. The DNA read from the CDR3 is TGTGCCAGCAGCCCCCCTCTGAACACCGGGGAG.

The sequenced CDR3 bases are TGCGCCAGCAGCCCAACGCGGGGGCTTGGGGAAAAA. It codes for CASSPTRGLGEK. The whole CDR3 is CASSPTRGLGEKLFF. The genes are TRBV5-1 and TRBJ1-4; D possibly corresponds to TRBD1 (6 bases). With the read ending 3 residues before the CDR3 end, the germline J gene is used to fill in that end. The CDR3 length is 15 residues. V was shortened by 4 bases and J by 8 bases, with 18 bases between the two germline ends. CDR1 is SGHRS and CDR2 is YFSETQ in the germline V gene.

With regard to this clone: Read coverage stops 3 residues before the CDR3 terminus; the germline J gene supplies the remainder. This chain joins TRBV2 and TRBJ1-2; TRBD1 aligns across 11 bases. In germline, CDR1 is SNHLY, CDR2 FYNNEI. This CDR3 comprises 15 residues. The sequenced part of the CDR3 DNA is TGTGCCAGCAGTGAGTCGGGACAGGGGGTTGAGGGC. Translation gives CASSESGQGVEG. The whole CDR3 is CASSESGQGVEGYTF.

With regard to this clone: With the read ending 3 residues before the CDR3 end, the germline J gene is used to fill in that end. The chain uses TRBV5-1 and TRBJ2-5; TRBD2 aligns across 9 bases. Germline V gene lookup returns CDR1 SGHRS and CDR2 YFSETQ. Unmatched junction bases numbered 9, after V lost 2 bases and J lost 4 bases. This CDR3 is 16 amino acids long. The sequenced CDR3 bases are TGCGCCAGCAGCTTAACCGCGGGGGGGGCGGTAGAGACC. Protein product: CASSLTAGGAVET. The complete CDR3 sequence is CASSLTAGGAVETQYF.

Regarding this clone: The read halts 3 residues ahead of the CDR3 end, with the missing end drawn from the germline J gene. The rearrangement links TRBV10-1 to TRBJ2-3, with TRBD2 matching over 13 bases. The CDR3 consists of 17 residues. The V gene end was trimmed by 3 bases and the J gene end by 5 bases; junction bases not matched to a gene: 8. CDR1 is WNHNN, CDR2 SYGVQD, per germline (reference sequence). The CDR3 bases that were read are TGCGCCAGCAGTGACAGGACTAGCGGGGGTGGTAAAGATACG. It encodes CASSDRTSGGGKDT. The CDR3 reads in full as CASSDRTSGGGKDTQYF.

Remarks on this clone: The read halts 3 residues ahead of the CDR3 end, with the missing end drawn from the germline J gene. J is TRBJ1-5 and V is TRBV19; TRBD1 aligns across 7 bases. CDR1 and CDR2 (germline): LNHDA, SQIVND (reference sequence). There are 15 residues in the CDR3. V gave up 5 bases and J gave up 5 bases; unmatched junction bases: 9. The CDR3 bases that were read are TGTGCCAGTAGTCAACACCGGGACAGACATCAGCCC. Translating it yields CASSQHRDRHQP. The full-length CDR3 reads as CASSQHRDRHQPQHF.